This T cell receptor beta chain was recorded in a study of Graves' ophthalmopathy and Graves' hyperthyroidism. This clonotype occurred many times. What it binds is unknown. Beta-chain TCR CDR3 regions were amplified from RNA transcripts. HTBI primers served in a first-round RT-PCR, which a second-round multiplex PCR followed. MiXCR, run by TCRdb on the multiplex PCR reads, gives a single entry per CDR3 protein. The profile covers 450,000 to 600,000 distinct CDR3 sequences, with approximately 35% appearing a single time and about 4% taken by the ten largest. Germline V gene data show CDR1 as DFQATT and CDR2 as SNEGSKA (reference sequence). The CDR3 sequence is 14 residues long. With 3 bases removed from V and 3 bases from J, the gap between germline ends came to 15 bases. Study conclusions and caveats: Blood also harbored most expanded thyroid clonotypes above 0.001 frequency.

Aged 18 to 65, the patients with hyperthyroidism had under 2 months' duration and were newly diagnosed. Patients were left out if they had other autoimmune diseases, uncontrolled infections, pregnancy or lactation. Diagnosis relied on clinical symptoms, serum thyroxine, TRAb, thyroid ultrasound and orbital computed tomography. Sequencing used peripheral blood or thyroid tissue (not recorded which). This TCR came from an adult man with Graves' hyperthyroidism. The V gene is TRBV20-1, the J gene TRBJ2-7; tentative D call: TRBD1 (5 bases). CDR3 protein: CSASGPLQGYEQYF. The DNA for the CDR3 is TGCAGTGCTAGCGGTCCTCTCCAGGGCTACGAGCAGTACTTC.